A selection of T cell receptor beta chains follows, all from one sample in a study of cytomegalovirus exposure and HLA in healthy donors. Produced via immunoSEQ multiplex PCR; TCRdb's table is partial and in-frame only. The table includes some 270,000 clones, 65% to 90% detected once. The sample was PBMCs. The origin of the receptors is a young woman in good health and CMV-seronegative. CDR3s include the opening cysteine and the closing phenylalanine or tryptophan. A D gene is named only where the DNA matches it firmly. The size entry is marked missing in some rows and otherwise reads once, few, many or a size class.

D gene,J gene,clone size,V gene,CDR3 protein,CDR3 DNA
TRBD1,TRBJ1-6,.,TRBV9,CASSPGGTDNSPLHF,TGTGCCAGCAGCCCAGGTGGGACAGATAATTCACCCCTCCACTTT
.,TRBJ1-5,once,TRBV19,CASKRGEHQPQHF,TGTGCCAGTAAGCGGGGTGAACATCAGCCCCAGCATTTT
TRBD2,TRBJ2-7,.,TRBV10-1,CASSDRLAGGSNEQYF,TGCGCCAGCAGTGACCGACTAGCGGGAGGAAGCAACGAGCAGTACTTC
TRBD1,TRBJ1-2,.,TRBV5-1,CASSLGQGDYGYTF,TGCGCCAGCAGCTTAGGACAGGGGGACTATGGCTACACCTTC
.,TRBJ1-1,.,TRBV6-5,CASSYPENTEAFF,TGTGCCAGCAGTTACCCAGAGAACACTGAAGCTTTCTTT
.,TRBJ2-1,.,TRBV7-2,CASSTPSGYNEQFF,TGTGCCAGCAGTACGCCGAGCGGTTACAATGAGCAGTTCTTC
.,TRBJ1-2,.,TRBV5-5,CASSRSFKGRGYTF,TGTGCCAGCAGCCGGTCATTCAAGGGGAGGGGCTACACCTTC
TRBD1,TRBJ2-7,.,TRBV4-1,CASSQDRGVREQYF,TGCGCCAGCAGCCAGGACAGGGGAGTTAGAGAGCAGTACTTC
TRBD2,TRBJ2-7,.,TRBV7-2,CASRSPGGYEQYF,TGTGCCAGCCGATCCCCGGGGGGCTACGAGCAGTACTTC
TRBD1,TRBJ2-7,.,TRBV27,CASSWDRESHEQYF,TGTGCCAGCAGTTGGGACAGGGAAAGCCACGAGCAGTACTTC
TRBD1,TRBJ2-2,.,TRBV28,CASRDRGHGELFF,TGTGCCAGCAGGGACAGGGGTCACGGGGAGCTGTTTTTT
.,TRBJ2-3,.,TRBV7-2,CASSLVAGMADTQYF,TGTGCCAGCAGCTTGGTCGCCGGGATGGCAGATACGCAGTATTTT
.,TRBJ1-1,.,TRBV13,CASRHSRLTGNTEAFF,TGTGCCAGCCGACACTCGCGGTTGACAGGGAACACTGAAGCTTTCTTT
.,TRBJ1-3,.,TRBV25-1,CASSEFQGPGNTIYF,TGTGCCAGCAGTGAATTCCAGGGTCCTGGAAACACCATATATTTT
TRBD1,TRBJ1-3,.,TRBV11-3,CASSTGQGRNTIYF,TGTGCCAGCAGCACCGGACAGGGGAGAAACACCATATATTTT
TRBD2,TRBJ2-1,.,TRBV6-5,CASSYLEASGRDEQFF,TGTGCCAGCAGTTACCTCGAGGCTAGCGGGAGGGATGAGCAGTTCTTC
.,TRBJ1-6,once,TRBV5-1,CASSFSPGDNSPLHF,TGCGCCAGCAGCTTTAGCCCAGGGGATAATTCACCCCTCCACTTT
TRBD1,TRBJ1-2,.,TRBV28,CASSSPTGGDYGYTF,TGTGCCAGCAGTTCGCCTACAGGGGGCGACTATGGCTACACCTTC
.,TRBJ1-2,.,TRBV27,CASSLDRLGGYTF,TGTGCCAGCAGTCTAGACAGGTTGGGCGGCTACACCTTC
.,TRBJ2-3,.,TRBV4-1,CASSQVTATDTQYF,TGCGCCAGCAGCCAAGTGACAGCCACAGATACGCAGTATTTT
.,TRBJ2-1,.,TRBV7-2,CASSLAAAGYNEQFF,TGTGCCAGCAGCTTAGCTGCGGCGGGTTACAATGAGCAGTTCTTC
.,TRBJ2-5,.,TRBV25-1,CASSEFGSQETQYF,TGTGCCAGCAGTGAATTTGGCAGCCAAGAGACCCAGTACTTC
TRBD1,TRBJ1-4,.,TRBV5-1,CASSLAGTGLRDEKLFF,TGCGCCAGCAGCTTGGCCGGGACAGGACTTCGGGATGAAAAACTGTTTTTT
TRBD1,TRBJ1-2,once,TRBV10-3,CAIRFTGTGNYGYTF,TGTGCCATCAGATTTACCGGGACAGGCAACTATGGCTACACCTTC
.,TRBJ2-5,.,TRBV19,CASRTGGSRRQETQYF,TGTGCCAGTAGGACAGGAGGTAGTAGGAGGCAAGAGACCCAGTACTTC
.,TRBJ1-2,.,TRBV6-5,CASSYEQDYGYTF,TGTGCCAGCAGTTACGAACAGGACTATGGCTACACCTTC
.,TRBJ1-2,.,TRBV6-1,CASRGGKLNYGYTF,TGTGCCAGCAGGGGAGGGAAGCTTAACTATGGCTACACCTTC
.,TRBJ1-1,.,TRBV9,CASSPQDSYTEAFF,TGTGCCAGCAGCCCCCAGGACAGCTACACTGAAGCTTTCTTT
.,TRBJ1-4,.,TRBV19,CASSIQANEKLFF,TGTGCCAGTAGTATCCAGGCTAATGAAAAACTGTTTTTT
TRBD1,TRBJ1-2,.,TRBV7-4,CASSWVGQGANYGYTF,TGTGCCAGCAGCTGGGTAGGACAGGGCGCTAACTATGGCTACACCTTC
.,TRBJ1-2,.,TRBV7-2,CASSPGQTTNYGYTF,TGTGCCAGCAGCCCTGGACAGACCACTAACTATGGCTACACCTTC
TRBD2,TRBJ2-3,.,TRBV6-5,CASSYREAWADTQYF,TGTGCCAGCAGTTATCGGGAGGCCTGGGCAGATACGCAGTATTTT
.,TRBJ1-1,.,TRBV15,CATSRPIGGKNTEAFF,TGTGCCACCAGCAGACCGATCGGGGGAAAGAACACTGAAGCTTTCTTT
.,TRBJ1-3,.,TRBV18,CASRTLVSGNTIYF,TGTGCCAGCCGCACGCTAGTCTCTGGAAACACCATATATTTT
.,TRBJ2-5,.,TRBV28,CASSLPGETQYF,TGTGCCAGCAGTCTACCCGGAGAGACCCAGTACTTC
.,TRBJ2-7,.,TRBV18,CASSPWGRGDYEQYF,TGTGCCAGCTCACCCTGGGGCAGAGGAGACTACGAGCAGTACTTC
.,TRBJ2-1,.,TRBV11-2,CASSLMSVNEQFF,TGTGCCAGCAGCTTAATGAGTGTCAATGAGCAGTTCTTC
TRBD2,TRBJ2-7,.,TRBV6-5,CASRTSGRSYEQYF,TGTGCCAGCAGGACTAGCGGGAGATCCTACGAGCAGTACTTC
.,TRBJ2-7,.,TRBV5-1,CASSPGSSYEQYF,TGCGCCAGCAGCCCCGGGAGCTCCTACGAGCAGTACTTC
TRBD2,TRBJ2-2,.,TRBV5-1,CASSLGTSGNTGELFF,TGCGCCAGCAGCTTAGGGACTAGCGGTAACACCGGGGAGCTGTTTTTT
.,TRBJ2-6,.,TRBV12-1,CASSQSGGANVLTF,TGTGCCAGCAGCCAGTCGGGAGGGGCCAACGTCCTGACTTTC
.,TRBJ1-1,.,TRBV5-1,CASSSASRAEAFF,TGCGCCAGCAGCTCTGCCTCGAGGGCTGAAGCTTTCTTT
TRBD1,TRBJ1-2,.,TRBV27,CASRGTGDFYGYTF,TGTGCCAGCAGGGGGACAGGGGACTTCTATGGCTACACCTTC
.,TRBJ2-7,.,TRBV5-5,CASSLELQGPSYEQYF,TGTGCCAGCAGCTTGGAACTCCAGGGTCCATCCTACGAGCAGTACTTC
TRBD2,TRBJ2-2,.,TRBV5-1,CASLSGGATGELFF,TGCGCCAGCCTTAGCGGGGGGGCGACCGGGGAGCTGTTTTTT